The present T cell receptor (beta chain) was sequenced within a study of blood T cell repertoires in COVID-19. Turning to the study itself: There were acute and convalescent COVID-19 samples, and they came from the United States, Italy and Spain. T cells, B-cell-depleted T cells, or PBMCs supplied cDNA or gDNA.

Enrolled during active infection, Seattle patients were then followed longitudinally. In the original processing: Estimates of nucleated cell counts were drawn from the amplification of reference gene primers. The protocol was immunoSEQ multiplex PCR, while the TCRdb copy is restricted to in-frame clones and leaves out a portion. The D gene and trimming were derived from the DNA, and the V and J assignments and clone size from that table. In the table there are 200,000 to 250,000 clones, approximately 88% of which are singletons. V lost 6 bases, J lost 5 bases, and 21 bases lay in between. CDR1 is MDHEN and CDR2 is SYDVKM in the germline V gene. The CDR3 length is 16 residues.

Input material: peripheral blood. The J gene is TRBJ2-3, the V gene TRBV28; no clear D gene. This receptor was taken from a woman aged 30 to 39 with COVID-19, enrolled during active disease. DNA for the CDR3: TGTGCCAGCAGCCGACTGAAGCACCGGTATCAAGATACGCAGTATTTT. It specifies CASSRLKHRYQDTQYF.